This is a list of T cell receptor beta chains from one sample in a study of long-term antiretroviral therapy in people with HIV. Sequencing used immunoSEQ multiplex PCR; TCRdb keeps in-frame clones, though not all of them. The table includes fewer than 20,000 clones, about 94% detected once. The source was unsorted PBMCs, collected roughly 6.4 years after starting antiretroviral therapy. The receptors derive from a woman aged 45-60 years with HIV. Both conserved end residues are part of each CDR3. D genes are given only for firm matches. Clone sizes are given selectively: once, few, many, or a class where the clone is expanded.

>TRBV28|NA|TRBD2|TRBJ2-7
CASTRGLADSYEQYF
TGTGCCAGCACCCGGGGACTAGCGGACTCCTACGAGCAGTACTTC
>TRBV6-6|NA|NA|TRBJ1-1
CASSYLGVGAEAFF
TGTGCCAGCAGTTACCTTGGGGTAGGGGCTGAAGCTTTCTTT
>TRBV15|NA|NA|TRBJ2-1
CATSRGDSLPYNEQFF
TGTGCCACCAGCAGAGGAGACAGTCTTCCCTACAATGAGCAGTTCTTC
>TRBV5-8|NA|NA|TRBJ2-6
CASSPTAGPSGANVLTF
TGTGCCAGCAGCCCCACAGCAGGCCCCTCTGGGGCCAACGTCCTGACTTTC
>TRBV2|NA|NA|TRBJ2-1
CASSDDLSSNNEQFF
TGTGCCAGCAGTGACGACTTAAGTTCTAACAATGAGCAGTTCTTC
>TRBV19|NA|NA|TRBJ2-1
CASKDSYYNEQFF
TGTGCCAGTAAGGACAGCTACTACAATGAGCAGTTCTTC
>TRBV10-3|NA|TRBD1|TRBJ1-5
CASQEDRGQPQHF
TGTGCCAGTCAAGAAGACAGGGGTCAGCCCCAGCATTTT
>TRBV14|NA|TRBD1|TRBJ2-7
CASSQGYPGGWDEQYF
TGTGCCAGCAGCCAAGGGTATCCAGGGGGCTGGGACGAGCAGTACTTC
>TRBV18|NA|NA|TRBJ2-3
CASSPPADTQYF
TGTGCCAGCTCACCACCCGCAGATACGCAGTATTTT
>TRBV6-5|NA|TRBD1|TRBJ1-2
CASSYSTGGHGYTF
TGTGCCAGCAGTTACTCTACAGGGGGCCATGGCTACACCTTC
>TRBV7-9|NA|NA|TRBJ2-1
CASNSLGYNEQFF
TGTGCCAGCAATTCTCTAGGCTACAATGAGCAGTTCTTC
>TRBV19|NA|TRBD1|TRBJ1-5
CATNPDREQPQHF
TGTGCCACCAATCCCGACAGGGAACAGCCCCAGCATTTT
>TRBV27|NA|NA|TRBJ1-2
CASSFARGNYGYTF
TGTGCCAGCAGTTTCGCCAGGGGTAACTATGGCTACACCTTC
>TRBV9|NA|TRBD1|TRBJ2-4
CASSVVRGRGSNIQYF
TGTGCCAGCAGCGTAGTCAGGGGGCGCGGGTCGAACATTCAGTACTTC
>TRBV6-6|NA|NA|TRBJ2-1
CASSYGQNSNEQFF
TGTGCCAGCAGTTATGGACAGAACTCCAATGAGCAGTTCTTC
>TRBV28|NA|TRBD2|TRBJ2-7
CASSLQDTGLVYEQYF
TGTGCCAGCAGTTTACAGGACACGGGACTAGTTTACGAGCAGTACTTC
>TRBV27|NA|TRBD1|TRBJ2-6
CASSSSGTGESGANVLTF
TGTGCCAGCAGTTCATCCGGGACAGGGGAATCTGGGGCCAACGTCCTGACTTTC
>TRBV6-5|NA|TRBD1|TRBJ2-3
CASSGTGSTDTQYF
TGTGCCAGCTCCGGGACAGGAAGCACAGATACGCAGTATTTT
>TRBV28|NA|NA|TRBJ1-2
CASSLVGVYYGYTF
TGTGCCAGCAGTTTAGTAGGGGTCTATTATGGCTACACCTTC
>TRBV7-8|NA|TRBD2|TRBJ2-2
CASSPSGSDTGELFF
TGTGCCAGCAGCCCTAGCGGGAGTGACACCGGGGAGCTGTTTTTT
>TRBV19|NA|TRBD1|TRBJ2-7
CASRLDRVSYEQYF
TGTGCCAGTCGCCTGGACAGGGTATCCTACGAGCAGTACTTC
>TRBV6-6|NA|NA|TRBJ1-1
CASSLGGRNTEAFF
TGTGCCAGCAGTTTAGGGGGGAGGAACACTGAAGCTTTCTTT
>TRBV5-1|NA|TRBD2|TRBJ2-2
CASTTSGAFGELFF
TGCGCCAGCACAACGAGCGGGGCTTTCGGGGAGCTGTTTTTT
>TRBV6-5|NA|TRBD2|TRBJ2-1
CASSPSGNWYNEQFF
TGTGCCAGCAGCCCTAGCGGGAATTGGTACAATGAGCAGTTCTTC
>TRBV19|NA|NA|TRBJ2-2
CASSLWDSPNTGELFF
TGTGCCAGTAGTTTATGGGACTCCCCGAACACCGGGGAGCTGTTTTTT
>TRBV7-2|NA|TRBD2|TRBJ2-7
CASSVGLAAYEQYF
TGTGCCAGCAGCGTGGGACTAGCGGCCTACGAGCAGTACTTC
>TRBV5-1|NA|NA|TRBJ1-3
CASSPDVIGNTIYF
TGCGCCAGCAGCCCCGACGTCATTGGAAACACCATATATTTT
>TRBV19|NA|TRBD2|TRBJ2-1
CASIAGEAYNEQFF
TGTGCCAGTATAGCGGGAGAAGCCTACAATGAGCAGTTCTTC
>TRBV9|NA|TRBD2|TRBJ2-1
CASSVGGTSGGPYNEQFF
TGTGCCAGCAGCGTGGGGGGGACTAGCGGGGGGCCCTACAATGAGCAGTTCTTC
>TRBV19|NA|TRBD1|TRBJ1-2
CASTGTGNYGYTF
TGTGCCAGTACGGGGACAGGCAACTATGGCTACACCTTC
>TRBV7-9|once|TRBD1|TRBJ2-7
CASSILTGPYEQYF
TGTGCCAGCAGCATACTGACAGGGCCCTACGAGCAGTACTTC
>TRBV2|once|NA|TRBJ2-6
CASYEGRRSGANVLTF
TGTGCCAGCTACGAGGGGAGGAGGTCTGGGGCCAACGTCCTGACTTTC
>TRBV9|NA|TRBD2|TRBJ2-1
CASSANLAGGNNEQFF
TGTGCCAGCAGCGCCAACCTAGCGGGAGGGAACAATGAGCAGTTCTTC
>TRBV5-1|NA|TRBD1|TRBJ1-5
CASNDREDQPQHF
TGCGCCAGTAACGACAGGGAGGATCAGCCCCAGCATTTT
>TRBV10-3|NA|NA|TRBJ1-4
CAISETGGGIEKLFF
TGTGCCATCAGTGAGACCGGGGGGGGAATTGAAAAACTGTTTTTT
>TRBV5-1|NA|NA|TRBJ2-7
CASSLGGTSSYEQYF
TGCGCCAGCAGCTTGGGCGGGACCTCCTCCTACGAGCAGTACTTC
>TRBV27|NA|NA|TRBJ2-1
CASSFQGLGEQFF
TGTGCCAGCAGTTTTCAGGGGCTCGGTGAGCAGTTCTTC
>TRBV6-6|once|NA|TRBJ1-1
CASSSSGTMNTEAFF
TGTGCCAGCAGTTCCTCCGGGACAATGAACACTGAAGCTTTCTTT
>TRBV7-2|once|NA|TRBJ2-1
CASSQGATSYNEQFF
TGTGCCAGCAGCCAGGGTGCTACTTCCTACAATGAGCAGTTCTTC
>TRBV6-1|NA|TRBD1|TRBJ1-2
CASSRDSTNYGYTF
TGTGCCAGCAGCAGGGACAGTACCAACTATGGCTACACCTTC
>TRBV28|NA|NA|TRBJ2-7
CASSRLYEQYF
TGTGCCAGCAGTAGACTGTACGAGCAGTACTTC
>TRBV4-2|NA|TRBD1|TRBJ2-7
CASSSGGHNYEQYF
TGTGCCAGCAGCTCAGGGGGACACAACTACGAGCAGTACTTC
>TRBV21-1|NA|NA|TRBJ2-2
CASSKTRGILAGGPGELFF
TGTGCCAGCAGCAAAACAAGGGGGATACTAGCGGGAGGGCCCGGGGAGCTGTTTTTT
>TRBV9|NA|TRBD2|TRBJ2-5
CASSDGTSGAETQYF
TGTGCCAGCAGCGACGGGACTAGCGGGGCGGAGACCCAGTACTTC
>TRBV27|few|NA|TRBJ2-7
CASSLSEGSFYEQYF
TGTGCCAGCAGTTTATCCGAAGGTTCATTCTACGAGCAGTACTTC
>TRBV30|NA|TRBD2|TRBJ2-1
CAWSGTSGRTYNEQFF
TGTGCCTGGAGTGGGACTAGCGGGAGAACGTACAATGAGCAGTTCTTC
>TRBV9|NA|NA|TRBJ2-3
CASSVVGTDTQYF
TGTGCCAGCAGCGTGGTCGGCACAGATACGCAGTATTTT